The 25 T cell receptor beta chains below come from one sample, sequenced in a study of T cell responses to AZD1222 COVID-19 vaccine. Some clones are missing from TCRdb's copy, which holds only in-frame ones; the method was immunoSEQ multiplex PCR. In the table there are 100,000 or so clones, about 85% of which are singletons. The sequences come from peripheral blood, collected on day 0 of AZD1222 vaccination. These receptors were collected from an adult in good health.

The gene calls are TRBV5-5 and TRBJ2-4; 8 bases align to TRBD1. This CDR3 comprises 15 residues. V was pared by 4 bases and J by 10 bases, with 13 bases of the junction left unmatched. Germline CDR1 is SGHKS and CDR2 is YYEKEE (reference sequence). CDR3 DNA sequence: TGTGCCAGCAGCCCCCCCGGACAGGGAGCCAGGATTCAGTACTTC. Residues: CASSPPGQGARIQYF.

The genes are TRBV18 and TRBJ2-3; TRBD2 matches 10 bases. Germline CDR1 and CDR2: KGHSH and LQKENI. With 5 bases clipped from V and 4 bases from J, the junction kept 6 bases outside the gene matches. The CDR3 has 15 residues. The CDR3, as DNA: TGTGCCAGCTCATCGAGCGGGAGGGAGTCAGATACGCAGTATTTT. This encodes CASSSSGRESDTQYF.

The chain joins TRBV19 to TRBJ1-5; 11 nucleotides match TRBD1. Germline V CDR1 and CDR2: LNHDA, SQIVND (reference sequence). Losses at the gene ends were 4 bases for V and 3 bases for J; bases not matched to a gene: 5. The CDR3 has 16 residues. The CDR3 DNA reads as TGTGCCAGTAGTACCCGGGACAGGGGGGACAATCAGCCCCAGCATTTT. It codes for CASSTRDRGDNQPQHF. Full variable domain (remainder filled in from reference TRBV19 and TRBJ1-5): DGGITQSPKYLFRKEGQNVTLSCEQNLNHDAMYWYRQDPGQGLRLIYYSQIVNDFQKGDIAEGYSVSREKKESFPLTVTSAQKNPTAFYLCASSTRDRGDNQPQHFGDGTRLSIL.

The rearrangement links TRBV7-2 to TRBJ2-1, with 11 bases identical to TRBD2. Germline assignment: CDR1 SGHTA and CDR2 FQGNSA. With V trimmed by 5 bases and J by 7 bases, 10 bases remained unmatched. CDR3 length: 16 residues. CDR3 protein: CASSPIAGGIKNEQFF. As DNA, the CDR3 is TGTGCCAGCAGCCCTATAGCGGGAGGGATTAAGAATGAGCAGTTCTTC.

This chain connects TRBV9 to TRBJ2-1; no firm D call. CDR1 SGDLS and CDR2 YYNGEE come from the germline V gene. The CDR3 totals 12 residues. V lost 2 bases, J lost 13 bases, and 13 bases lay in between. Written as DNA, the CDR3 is TGTGCCAGCAGCGTCCAGACGGATGTTCAGTTCTTC. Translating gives CASSVQTDVQFF.

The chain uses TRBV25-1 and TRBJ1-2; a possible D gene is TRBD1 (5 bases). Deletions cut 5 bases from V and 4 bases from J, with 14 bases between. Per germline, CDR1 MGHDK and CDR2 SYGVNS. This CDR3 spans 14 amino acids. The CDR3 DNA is TGTGCCAGCAGTCCCCCAGGGAGCTTCTATGGCTACACCTTC. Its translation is CASSPPGSFYGYTF.

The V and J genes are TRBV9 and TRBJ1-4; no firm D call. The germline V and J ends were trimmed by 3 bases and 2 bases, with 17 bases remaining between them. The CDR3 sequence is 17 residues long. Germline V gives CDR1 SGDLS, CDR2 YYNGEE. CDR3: CASSGGEVGLTNEKLFF. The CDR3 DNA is TGTGCCAGCAGCGGGGGAGAGGTCGGGCTCACTAATGAAAAACTGTTTTTT. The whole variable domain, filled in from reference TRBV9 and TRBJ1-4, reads DSGVTQTPKHLITATGQRVTLRCSPRSGDLSVYWYQQSLDQGLQFLIQYYNGEERAKGNILERFSAQQFPDLHSELNLSSLELGDSALYFCASSGGEVGLTNEKLFFGSGTQLSVL.

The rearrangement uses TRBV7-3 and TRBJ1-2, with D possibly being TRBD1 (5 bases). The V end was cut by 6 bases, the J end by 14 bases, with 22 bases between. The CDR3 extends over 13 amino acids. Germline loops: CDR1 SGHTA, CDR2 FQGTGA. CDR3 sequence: CASRSGTEARWTF. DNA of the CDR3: TGTGCCAGCAGGTCCGGGACTGAGGCTCGCTGGACCTTC.

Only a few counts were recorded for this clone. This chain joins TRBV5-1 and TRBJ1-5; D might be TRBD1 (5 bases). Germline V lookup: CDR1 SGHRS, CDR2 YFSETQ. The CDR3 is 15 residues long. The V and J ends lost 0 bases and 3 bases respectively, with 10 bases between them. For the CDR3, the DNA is TGCGCCAGCAGCTTGGGGGGCAGCCCCAATCAGCCCCAGCATTTT. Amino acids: CASSLGGSPNQPQHF.

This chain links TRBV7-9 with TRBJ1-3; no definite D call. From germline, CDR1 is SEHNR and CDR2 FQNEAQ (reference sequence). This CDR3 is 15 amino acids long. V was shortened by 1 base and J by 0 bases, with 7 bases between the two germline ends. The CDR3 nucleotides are TGTGCCAGCAGCTTAGGCACCATCTCTGGAAACACCATATATTTT. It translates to CASSLGTISGNTIYF.

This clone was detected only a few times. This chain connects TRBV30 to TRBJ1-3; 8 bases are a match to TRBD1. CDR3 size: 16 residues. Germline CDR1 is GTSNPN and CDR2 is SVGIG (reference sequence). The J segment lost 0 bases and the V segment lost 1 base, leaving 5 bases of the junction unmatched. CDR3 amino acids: CAWSGNRGFSGNTIYF. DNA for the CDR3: TGTGCCTGGAGTGGAAACAGGGGGTTCTCTGGAAACACCATATATTTT.

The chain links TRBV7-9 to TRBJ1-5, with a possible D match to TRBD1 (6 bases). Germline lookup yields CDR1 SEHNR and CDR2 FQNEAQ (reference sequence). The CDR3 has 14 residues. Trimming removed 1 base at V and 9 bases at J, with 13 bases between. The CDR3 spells CASSLDRVGLPQHF. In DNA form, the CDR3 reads TGTGCCAGCAGCTTAGACAGGGTCGGTTTGCCCCAGCATTTT.

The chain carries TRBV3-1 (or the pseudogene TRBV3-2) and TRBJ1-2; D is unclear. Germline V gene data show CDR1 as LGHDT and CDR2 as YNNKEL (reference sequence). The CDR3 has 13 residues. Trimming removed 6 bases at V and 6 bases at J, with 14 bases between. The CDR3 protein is CASREVGANGYTF. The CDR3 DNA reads TGTGCCAGCAGGGAAGTTGGCGCGAATGGCTACACCTTC.

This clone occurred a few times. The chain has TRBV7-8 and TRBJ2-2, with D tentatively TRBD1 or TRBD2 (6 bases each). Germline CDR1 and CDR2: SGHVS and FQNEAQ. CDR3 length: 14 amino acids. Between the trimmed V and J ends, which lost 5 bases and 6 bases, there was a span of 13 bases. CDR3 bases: TGTGCCAGCAGCCCGGGGGCCGGGGCCGGGGAGCTGTTTTTT. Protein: CASSPGAGAGELFF.

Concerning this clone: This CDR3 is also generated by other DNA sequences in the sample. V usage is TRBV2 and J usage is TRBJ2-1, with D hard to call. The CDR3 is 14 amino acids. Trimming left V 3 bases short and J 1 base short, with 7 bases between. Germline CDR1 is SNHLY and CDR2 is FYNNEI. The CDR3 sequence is CASSDRGSYNEQFF. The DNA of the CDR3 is TGTGCCAGCAGTGACCGCGGATCCTACAATGAGCAGTTCTTC.

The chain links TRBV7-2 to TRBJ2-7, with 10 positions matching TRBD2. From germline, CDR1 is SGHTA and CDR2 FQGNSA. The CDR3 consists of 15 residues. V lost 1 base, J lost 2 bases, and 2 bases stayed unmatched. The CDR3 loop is CASSLVLAGTYEQYF. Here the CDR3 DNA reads TGTGCCAGCAGCTTAGTACTAGCGGGGACCTACGAGCAGTACTTC.

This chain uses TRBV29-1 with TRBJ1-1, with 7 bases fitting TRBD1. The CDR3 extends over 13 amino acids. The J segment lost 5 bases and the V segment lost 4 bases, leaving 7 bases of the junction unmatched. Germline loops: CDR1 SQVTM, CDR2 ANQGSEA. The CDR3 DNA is TGCAGCGTTGGACTGACAGGGCTAACTGAAGCTTTCTTT. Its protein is CSVGLTGLTEAFF. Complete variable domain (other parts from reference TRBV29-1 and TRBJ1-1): SAVISQKPSRDICQRGTSLTIQCQVDSQVTMMFWYRQQPGQSLTLIATANQGSEATYESGFVIDKFPISRPNLTFSTLTVSNMSPEDSSIYLCSVGLTGLTEAFFGQGTRLTVV.

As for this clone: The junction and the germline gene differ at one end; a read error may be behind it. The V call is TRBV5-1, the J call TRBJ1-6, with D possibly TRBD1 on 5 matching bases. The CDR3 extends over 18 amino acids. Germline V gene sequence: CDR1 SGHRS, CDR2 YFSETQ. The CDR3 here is CASSLGRTPSSYNSPLHF. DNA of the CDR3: TGTGCCAGCAGCTTGGGGCGGACGCCGAGCTCCTATAATTCACCCCTCCACTTT.

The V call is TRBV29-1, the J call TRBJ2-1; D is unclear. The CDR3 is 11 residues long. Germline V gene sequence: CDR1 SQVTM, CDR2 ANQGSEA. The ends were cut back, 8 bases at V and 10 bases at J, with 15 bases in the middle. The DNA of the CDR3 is TGCAGCACCACCAACAATCAGGAGCAGTTCTTC. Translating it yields CSTTNNQEQFF.

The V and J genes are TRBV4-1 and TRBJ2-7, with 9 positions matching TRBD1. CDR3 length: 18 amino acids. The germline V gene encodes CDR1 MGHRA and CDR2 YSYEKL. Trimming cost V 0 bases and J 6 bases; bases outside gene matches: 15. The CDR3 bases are TGCGCCAGCAGCCAAGAGCTTACAACCGGGACAGGGTTCAGCGAGCAGTACGTC. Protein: CASSQELTTGTGFSEQYV.

The CDR3 reads CASSYIERGPSDEQFF. As DNA, the CDR3 is TGTGCCAGCAGCTATATTGAGCGGGGGCCTTCGGATGAGCAGTTCTTC. This sequence joins TRBV5-6 and TRBJ2-1, with 8 nucleotides matching TRBD2. Trimming took 3 bases from V and 8 from J; bases not matched to a gene: 13. Germline V CDR1 and CDR2: SGHDT, YYEEEE. The length of the CDR3 is 16 residues.

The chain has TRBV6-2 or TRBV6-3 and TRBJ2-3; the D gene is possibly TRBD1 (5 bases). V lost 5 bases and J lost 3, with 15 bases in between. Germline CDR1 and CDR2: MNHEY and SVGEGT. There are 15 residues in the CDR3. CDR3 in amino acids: CASSSYRRGTDTQYF. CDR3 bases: TGTGCCAGCAGTAGCTATCGTAGGGGAACAGATACGCAGTATTTT.

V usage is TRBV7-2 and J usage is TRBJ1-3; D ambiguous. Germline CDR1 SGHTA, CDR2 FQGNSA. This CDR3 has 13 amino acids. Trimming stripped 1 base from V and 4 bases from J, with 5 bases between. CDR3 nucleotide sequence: TGTGCCAGCAGCTTAGGATTGGGAAACACCATATATTTT. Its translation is CASSLGLGNTIYF.

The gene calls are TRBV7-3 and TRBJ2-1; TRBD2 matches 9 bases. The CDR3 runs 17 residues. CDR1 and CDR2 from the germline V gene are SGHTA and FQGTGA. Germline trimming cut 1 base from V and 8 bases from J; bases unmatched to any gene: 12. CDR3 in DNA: TGTGCCAGCAGCTTAAGGGCGATCGGGACTAGCAACCATGAGCAGTTCTTC. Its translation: CASSLRAIGTSNHEQFF.

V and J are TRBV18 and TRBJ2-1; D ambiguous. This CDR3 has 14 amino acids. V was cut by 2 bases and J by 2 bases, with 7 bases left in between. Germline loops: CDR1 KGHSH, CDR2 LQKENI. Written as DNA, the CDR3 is TGTGCCAGCTCACCAGCCCCGACCTACAATGAGCAGTTCTTC. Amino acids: CASSPAPTYNEQFF.